This TCR beta chain appears in the sequencing data of a study of cytomegalovirus exposure and HLA in healthy donors. Study as a whole: A data release that came early held roughly 90 million unique TCRs from HLA-typed donors.

Healthy people donating bone marrow made up the donors. In the PCR, 60 Vbeta and 13 Jbeta primers were used. Authors' data handling: Some 10 million shared chains were among the 80 million or so unique TCR beta chains that a later analysis counted. TCRdb's table, derived via immunoSEQ multiplex PCR, lists solely in-frame clones and lacks some. The D gene and trimming were derived from the DNA, and the V and J assignments and clone size from that table. The sample carries 130,000 or so clones, roughly four fifths recorded once. The origin of this receptor is a man aged 18 to 29 in good health and CMV-seropositive. The sequenced sample consisted of PBMCs.

Written as DNA, the CDR3 is TGTGCCAGCTCCTTACAGTCCAGCTACAATGAGCAGTTCTTC. Translated: CASSLQSSYNEQFF. The chain combines TRBV18 with TRBJ2-1; D remains ambiguous. Germline values: CDR1 KGHSH, CDR2 LQKENI. The CDR3 has 14 amino acids. V gave up 6 bases and J gave up 3 bases, with 12 bases separating them.